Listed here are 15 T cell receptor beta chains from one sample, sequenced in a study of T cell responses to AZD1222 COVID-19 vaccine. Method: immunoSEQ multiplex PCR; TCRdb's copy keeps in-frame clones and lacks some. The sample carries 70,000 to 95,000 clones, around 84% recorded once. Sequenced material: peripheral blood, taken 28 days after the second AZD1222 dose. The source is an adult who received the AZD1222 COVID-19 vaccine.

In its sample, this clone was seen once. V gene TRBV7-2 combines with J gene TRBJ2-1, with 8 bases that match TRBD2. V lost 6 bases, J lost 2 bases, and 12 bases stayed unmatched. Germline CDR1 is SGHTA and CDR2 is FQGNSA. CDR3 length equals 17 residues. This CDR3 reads CASSRTPGLGTYNEQFF. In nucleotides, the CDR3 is TGTGCCAGCAGTCGTACGCCGGGACTAGGTACCTACAATGAGCAGTTCTTC.

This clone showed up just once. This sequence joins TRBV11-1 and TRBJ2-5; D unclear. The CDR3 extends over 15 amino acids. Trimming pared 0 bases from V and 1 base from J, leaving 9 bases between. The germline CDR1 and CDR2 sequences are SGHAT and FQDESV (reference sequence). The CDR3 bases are TGTGCCAGCAGCTTAGCGGGTGGTCTCCAAGAGACCCAGTACTTC. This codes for CASSLAGGLQETQYF.

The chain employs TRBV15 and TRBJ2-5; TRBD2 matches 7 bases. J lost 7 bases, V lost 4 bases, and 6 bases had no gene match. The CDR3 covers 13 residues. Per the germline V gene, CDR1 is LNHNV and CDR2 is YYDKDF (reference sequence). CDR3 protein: CATSTVGEGTQYF. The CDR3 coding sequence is TGTGCCACCAGCACAGTGGGGGAGGGGACCCAGTACTTC.

The CDR3 loop is CASSWTGTSHEQFF. The CDR3 DNA follows: TGTGCCAGCAGCTGGACAGGGACCTCCCATGAGCAGTTCTTC. This chain joins TRBV6-2 or TRBV6-3 and TRBJ2-1; 8 nucleotides agree with TRBD1. CDR1 and CDR2 (germline): MNHEY, SVGEGT. The CDR3 sequence is 14 residues long. V lost 6 bases and J lost 8; bases outside the gene matches: 9.

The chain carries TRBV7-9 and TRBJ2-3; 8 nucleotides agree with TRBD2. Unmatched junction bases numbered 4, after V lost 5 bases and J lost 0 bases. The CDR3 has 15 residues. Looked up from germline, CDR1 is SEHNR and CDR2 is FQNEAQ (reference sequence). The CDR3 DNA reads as TGTGCCAGCAGCCCGGGACTAGGGAGCACAGATACGCAGTATTTT. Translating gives CASSPGLGSTDTQYF.

CDR3 DNA sequence: TGTGCCAGCTCACCACCGGCGCCGGAAACAGAAAAACTGTTTTTT. It yields the protein CASSPPAPETEKLFF. This chain connects TRBV18 to TRBJ1-4; D uncertain. The CDR3 loop spans 15 amino acids. From germline, CDR1 is KGHSH and CDR2 LQKENI. Trimming shortened V by 0 bases and J by 8 bases, and 13 bases separated the two germline ends.

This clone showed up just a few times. The CDR3 is CASSQDLITRGNSPLHF. Here the CDR3 DNA reads TGCGCCAGCAGCCAAGATCTAATCACAAGGGGTAATTCACCCCTCCACTTT. The chain carries TRBV4-1 and TRBJ1-6; TRBD1 might be the D (5 bases). Deletions cut 0 bases from V and 6 bases from J, with 15 bases between. Germline V gives CDR1 MGHRA, CDR2 YSYEKL. The CDR3 contains 17 residues.

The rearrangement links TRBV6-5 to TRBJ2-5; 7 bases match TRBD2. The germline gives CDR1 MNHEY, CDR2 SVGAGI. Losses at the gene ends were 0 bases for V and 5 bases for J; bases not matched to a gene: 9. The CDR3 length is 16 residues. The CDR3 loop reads CASSYSRRGDQETQYF. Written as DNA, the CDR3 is TGTGCCAGCAGTTACTCGAGACGGGGGGATCAGGAGACCCAGTACTTC.

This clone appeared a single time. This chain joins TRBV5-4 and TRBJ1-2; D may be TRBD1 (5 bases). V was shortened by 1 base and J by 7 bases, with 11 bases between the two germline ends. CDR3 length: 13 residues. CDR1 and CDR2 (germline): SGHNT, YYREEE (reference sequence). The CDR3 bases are TGTGCCAGCAGCTTGCCAGGGCCTCCTGGCTACACCTTC. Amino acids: CASSLPGPPGYTF.

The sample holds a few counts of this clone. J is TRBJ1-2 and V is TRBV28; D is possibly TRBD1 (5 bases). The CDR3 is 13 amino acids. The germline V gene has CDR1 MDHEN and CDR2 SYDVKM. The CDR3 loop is CAGGNPTNYGYTF. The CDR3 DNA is TGTGCGGGGGGGAACCCCACTAACTATGGCTACACCTTC.

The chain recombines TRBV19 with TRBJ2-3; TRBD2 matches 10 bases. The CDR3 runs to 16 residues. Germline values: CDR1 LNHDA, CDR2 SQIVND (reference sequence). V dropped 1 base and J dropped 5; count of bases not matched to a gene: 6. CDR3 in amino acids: CASSIGSGRTGDTQYF. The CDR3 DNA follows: TGTGCCAGTAGTATAGGTAGCGGGAGGACCGGAGATACGCAGTATTTT.

CDR3 sequence (DNA): TGCAGTGTCCCACAGGGGCAGCAGTACTTC. Its translation is CSVPQGQQYF. The J gene is TRBJ2-7, the V gene TRBV20-1, with 7 bases matching TRBD1. This CDR3 comprises 10 residues. Germline trimming cut 7 bases from V and 8 bases from J; bases unmatched to any gene: 5. Germline CDR1 is DFQATT and CDR2 is SNEGSKA (reference sequence).

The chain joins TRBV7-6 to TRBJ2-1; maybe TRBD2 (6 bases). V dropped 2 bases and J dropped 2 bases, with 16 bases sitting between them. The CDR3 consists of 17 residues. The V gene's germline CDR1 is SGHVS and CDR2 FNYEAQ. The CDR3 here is CASSLPPSAGPYNEQFF. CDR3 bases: TGTGCCAGCAGCTTACCGCCTAGCGCCGGACCCTACAATGAGCAGTTCTTC.

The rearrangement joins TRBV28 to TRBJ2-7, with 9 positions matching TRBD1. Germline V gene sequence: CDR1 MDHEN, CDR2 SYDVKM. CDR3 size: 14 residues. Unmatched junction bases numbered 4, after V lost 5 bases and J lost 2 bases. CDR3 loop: CASSPGQGPYEQYF. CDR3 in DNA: TGTGCCAGCAGTCCTGGACAGGGGCCCTACGAGCAGTACTTC.

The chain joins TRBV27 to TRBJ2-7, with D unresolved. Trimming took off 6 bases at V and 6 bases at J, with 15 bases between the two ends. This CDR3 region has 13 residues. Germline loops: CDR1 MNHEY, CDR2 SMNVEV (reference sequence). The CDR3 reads CASSTFLNREQYF. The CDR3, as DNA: TGTGCCAGCAGCACATTTCTCAACCGCGAGCAGTACTTC.